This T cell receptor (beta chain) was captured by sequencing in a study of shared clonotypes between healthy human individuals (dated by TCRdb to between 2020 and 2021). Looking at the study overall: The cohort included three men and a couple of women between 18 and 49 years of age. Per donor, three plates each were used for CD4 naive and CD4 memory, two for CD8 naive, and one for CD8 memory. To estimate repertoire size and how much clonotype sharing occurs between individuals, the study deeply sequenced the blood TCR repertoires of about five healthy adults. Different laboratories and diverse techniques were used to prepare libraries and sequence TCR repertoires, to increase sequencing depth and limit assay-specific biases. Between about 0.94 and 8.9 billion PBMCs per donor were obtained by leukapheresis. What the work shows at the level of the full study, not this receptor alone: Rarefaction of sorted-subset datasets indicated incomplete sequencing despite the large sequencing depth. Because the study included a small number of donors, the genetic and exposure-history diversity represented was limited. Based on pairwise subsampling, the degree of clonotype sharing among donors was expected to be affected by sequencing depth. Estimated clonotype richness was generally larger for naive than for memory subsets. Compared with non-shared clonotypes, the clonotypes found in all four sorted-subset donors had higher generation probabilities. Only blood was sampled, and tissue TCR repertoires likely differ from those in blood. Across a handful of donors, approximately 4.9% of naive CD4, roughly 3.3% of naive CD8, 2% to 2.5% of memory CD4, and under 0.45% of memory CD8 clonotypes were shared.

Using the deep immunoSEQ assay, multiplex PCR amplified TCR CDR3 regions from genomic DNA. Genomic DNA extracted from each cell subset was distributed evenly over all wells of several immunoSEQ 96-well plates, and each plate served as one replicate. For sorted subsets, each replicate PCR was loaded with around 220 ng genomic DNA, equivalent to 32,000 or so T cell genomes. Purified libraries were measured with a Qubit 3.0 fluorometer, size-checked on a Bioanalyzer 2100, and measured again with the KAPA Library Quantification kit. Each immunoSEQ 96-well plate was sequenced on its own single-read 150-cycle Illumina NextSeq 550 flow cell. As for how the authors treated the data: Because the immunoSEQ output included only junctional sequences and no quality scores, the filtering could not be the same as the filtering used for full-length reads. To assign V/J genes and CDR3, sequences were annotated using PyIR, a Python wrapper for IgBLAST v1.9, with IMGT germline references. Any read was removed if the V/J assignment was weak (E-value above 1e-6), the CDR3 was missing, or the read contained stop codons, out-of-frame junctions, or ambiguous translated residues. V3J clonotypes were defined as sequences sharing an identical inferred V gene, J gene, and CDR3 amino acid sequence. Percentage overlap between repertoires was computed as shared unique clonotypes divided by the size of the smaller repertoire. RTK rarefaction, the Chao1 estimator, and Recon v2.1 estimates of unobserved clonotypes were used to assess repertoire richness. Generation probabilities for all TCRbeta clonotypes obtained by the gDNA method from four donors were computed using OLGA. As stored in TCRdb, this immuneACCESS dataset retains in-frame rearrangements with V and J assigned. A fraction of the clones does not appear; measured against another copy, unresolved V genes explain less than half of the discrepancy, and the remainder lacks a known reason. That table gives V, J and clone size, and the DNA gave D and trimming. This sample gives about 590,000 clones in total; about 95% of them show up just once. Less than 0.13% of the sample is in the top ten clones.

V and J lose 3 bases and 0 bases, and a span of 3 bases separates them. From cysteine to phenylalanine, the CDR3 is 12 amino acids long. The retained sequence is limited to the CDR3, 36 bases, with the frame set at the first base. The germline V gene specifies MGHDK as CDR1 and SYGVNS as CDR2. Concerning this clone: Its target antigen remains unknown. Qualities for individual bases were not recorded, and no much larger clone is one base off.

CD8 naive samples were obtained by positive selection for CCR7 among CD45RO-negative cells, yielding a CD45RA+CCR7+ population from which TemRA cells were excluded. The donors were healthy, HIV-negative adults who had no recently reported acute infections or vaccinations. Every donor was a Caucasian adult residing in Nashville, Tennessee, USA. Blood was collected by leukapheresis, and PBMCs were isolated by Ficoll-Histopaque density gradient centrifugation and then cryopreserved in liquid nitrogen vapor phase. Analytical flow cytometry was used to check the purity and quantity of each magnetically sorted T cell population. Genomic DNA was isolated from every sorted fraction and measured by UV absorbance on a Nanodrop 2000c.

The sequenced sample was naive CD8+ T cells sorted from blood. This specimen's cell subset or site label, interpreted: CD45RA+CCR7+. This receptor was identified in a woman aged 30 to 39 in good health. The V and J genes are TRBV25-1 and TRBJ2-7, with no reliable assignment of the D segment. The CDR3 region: CASSEVSYEQYF. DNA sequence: TGTGCCAGCAGTGAGGTCTCCTACGAGCAGTACTTC.